This T cell receptor (beta chain) comes out of a study of shared clonotypes between healthy human individuals. Overall study: Contributing individuals were a couple of females and three males aged 18 to 49. The plates for each donor numbered three CD4 naive, three CD4 memory, two CD8 naive and one CD8 memory.

Assay: immunoSEQ multiplex PCR; the TCRdb copy retains only in-frame clones and omits some. The data contain about 2.4 million clones, around 94% of them singletons. On this clone itself: Its antigen is unidentified.

The CDR3 is 13 residues long. Germline lookup yields CDR1 MDHEN and CDR2 SYDVKM. The ends were cut back, 6 bases at V and 9 bases at J, with 15 bases in the middle. Study conclusions and caveats: Against clonotypes common to all four donors, non-shared ones had lower generation probabilities.

Recent vaccinations or acute infections were absent in the healthy HIV-negative adult donors. What was sequenced was naive CD4+ T cells sorted from blood. The sample's subset: CD45RA+ positively selected. The clonotype comes from a man younger than 35 in good health. The chain employs TRBV28 and TRBJ1-5; tentative D call: TRBD1 (6 bases). The CDR3 sequence: CASRTGDGGPQHF. The DNA for the CDR3 is TGTGCCAGCAGGACAGGCGACGGGGGGCCCCAGCATTTT.